This TCR beta chain was identified during a study of Ad26.COV2.S vaccination and SARS-CoV-2 variants. Documented treatment: some 20 received Ad26.COV2.S at low or high dose, single or two shots; several received placebo; per-sample allocation not given. Collection of samples fell on day 63 after the first vaccine or placebo injection. This CDR3 has 14 amino acids. Trimming pared 0 bases from V and 1 base from J, leaving 7 bases between. In germline, CDR1 is SGDLS, CDR2 YYNGEE. Sequencing used immunoSEQ multiplex PCR; TCRdb keeps in-frame clones, though not all of them. Of 350,000 to 400,000 clones in the sample, approximately 90% were seen once.

This specimen consisted of peripheral blood, obtained in a trial of Ad26.COV2.S vaccine versus placebo. The rearrangement links TRBV9 to TRBJ1-1; D remains ambiguous. The clonotype comes from a person aged 18-65 years who received the Ad26.COV2.S COVID-19 vaccine or a placebo. CDR3 in DNA: TGTGCCAGCAGCGTAGGAAACAAGAACACTGAAGCTTTCTTT. It codes for CASSVGNKNTEAFF.